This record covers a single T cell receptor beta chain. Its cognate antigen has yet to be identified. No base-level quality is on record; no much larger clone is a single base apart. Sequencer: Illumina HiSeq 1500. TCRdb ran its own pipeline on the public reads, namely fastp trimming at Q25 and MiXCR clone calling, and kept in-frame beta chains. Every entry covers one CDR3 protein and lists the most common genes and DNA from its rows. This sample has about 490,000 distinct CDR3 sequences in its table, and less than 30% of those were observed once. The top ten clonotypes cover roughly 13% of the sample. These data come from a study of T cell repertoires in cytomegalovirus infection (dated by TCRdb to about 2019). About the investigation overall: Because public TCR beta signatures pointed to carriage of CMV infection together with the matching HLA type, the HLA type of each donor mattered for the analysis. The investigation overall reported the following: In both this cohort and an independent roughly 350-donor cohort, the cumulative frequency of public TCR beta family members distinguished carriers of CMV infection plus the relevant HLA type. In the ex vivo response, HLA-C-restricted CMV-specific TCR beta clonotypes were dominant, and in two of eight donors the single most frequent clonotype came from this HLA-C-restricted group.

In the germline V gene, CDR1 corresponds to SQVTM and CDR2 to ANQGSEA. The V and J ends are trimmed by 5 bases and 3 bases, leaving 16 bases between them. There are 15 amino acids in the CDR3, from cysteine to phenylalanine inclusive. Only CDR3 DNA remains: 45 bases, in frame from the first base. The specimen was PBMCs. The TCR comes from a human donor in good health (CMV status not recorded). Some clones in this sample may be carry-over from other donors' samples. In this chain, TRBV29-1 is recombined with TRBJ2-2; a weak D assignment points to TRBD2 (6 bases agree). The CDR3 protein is CSVLTRGSDTGELFF. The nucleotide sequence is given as TGCAGCGTTTTGACCCGGGGGAGCGACACCGGGGAGCTGTTTTTT.